This TCR beta chain derives from a study of shared clonotypes between healthy human individuals. Naivety among CD8 cells was defined by CD45RO negativity and positive CCR7 selection, thereby excluding terminally differentiated effector memory CD45RA+ cells. V trimming: 7 bases; J trimming: 4 bases; junction bases outside the gene matches: 9. CDR3 length: 15 amino acids. CDR1 and CDR2 (germline): SEHNR, FQNEAQ (reference sequence). Produced via immunoSEQ multiplex PCR; TCRdb's table is partial and in-frame only. The sample consists of more than 2 million clones, around 93% of them appearing once. Material: naive CD8+ T cells from PBMCs. The TCR was taken from a man aged 18 to 30 in good health. Some clones in this sample may be carry-over from other donors' samples. The V call is TRBV7-9, the J call TRBJ2-1, with TRBD2 identical over 8 bases. The DNA for the CDR3 is TGTGCCAGCACCGGAGCGGGAGCGACTTACAATGAGCAGTTCTTC. Its translation: CASTGAGATYNEQFF.